This T cell receptor beta chain was profiled in a study of tumor and adjacent non-tumor tissue in lung cancer. Notes on the study in general: Tumor TCR diversity, when higher, was linked to shorter survival.

The CDR3 loop spans 20 amino acids. CDR1 and CDR2 (germline): GTSNPN, SVGIG (reference sequence). This sample's RNA came from whole unsorted tissue. A note on this clonotype: Its antigen is unknown. One junction end disagrees with the germline gene, perhaps due to a read error.

The library came from three nested PCR rounds adapted from ARM-PCR protocols. MiXCR, run by TCRdb on the multiplex PCR reads, gives a single entry per CDR3 protein. The repertoire holds about 75,000 distinct CDR3 sequences, with over 70% as singletons. Sequencing input: lung tumor tissue. The chain couples TRBV30 to TRBJ2-5, with 11 bases lining up with TRBD2. This clonotype was sampled from a woman in her forties or fifties with non-small cell lung cancer. CDR3: CGWSVKTAQLAGAPRETQYF. The CDR3 nucleotides read TGTGGCTGGAGTGTGAAAACAGCCCAACTAGCGGGAGCGCCCCGGGAGACTCAGTACTTC.